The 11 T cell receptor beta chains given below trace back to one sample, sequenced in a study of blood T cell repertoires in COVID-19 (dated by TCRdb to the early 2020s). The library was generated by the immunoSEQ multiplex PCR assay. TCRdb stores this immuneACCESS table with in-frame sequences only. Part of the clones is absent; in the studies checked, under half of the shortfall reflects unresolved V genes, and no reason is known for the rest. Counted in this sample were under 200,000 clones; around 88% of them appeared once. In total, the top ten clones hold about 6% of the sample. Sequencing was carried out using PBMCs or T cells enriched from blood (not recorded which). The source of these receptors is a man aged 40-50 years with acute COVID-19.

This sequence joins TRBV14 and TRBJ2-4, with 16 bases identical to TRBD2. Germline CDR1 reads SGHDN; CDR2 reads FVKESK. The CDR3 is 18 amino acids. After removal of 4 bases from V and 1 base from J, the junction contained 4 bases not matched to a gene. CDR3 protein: CASSRGLAGGPAKNIQYF. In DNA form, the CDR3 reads TGTGCCAGCAGCCGGGGACTAGCGGGAGGGCCCGCCAAAAACATTCAGTACTTC.

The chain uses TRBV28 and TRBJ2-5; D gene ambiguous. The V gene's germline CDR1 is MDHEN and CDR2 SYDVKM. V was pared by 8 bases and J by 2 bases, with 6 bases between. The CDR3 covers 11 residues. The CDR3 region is CASRRQETQYF. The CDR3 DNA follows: TGTGCCAGCCGCAGACAAGAGACCCAGTACTTC.

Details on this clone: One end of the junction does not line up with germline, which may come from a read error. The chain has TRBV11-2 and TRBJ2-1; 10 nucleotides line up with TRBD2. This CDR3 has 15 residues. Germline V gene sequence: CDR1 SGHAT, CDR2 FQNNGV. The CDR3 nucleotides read TGTGCCAGCAGTTTAGCGGGAGGTAGGGGCAATGAGCAGTTCTTC. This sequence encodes CASSLAGGRGNEQFF.

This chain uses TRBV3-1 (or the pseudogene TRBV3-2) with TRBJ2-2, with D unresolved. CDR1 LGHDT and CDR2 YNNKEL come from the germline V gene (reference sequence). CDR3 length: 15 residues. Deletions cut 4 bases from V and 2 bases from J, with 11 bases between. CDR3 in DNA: TGTGCCAGCAGCCGAAGCCCTCTAAACACCGGGGAGCTGTTTTTT. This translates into CASSRSPLNTGELFF.

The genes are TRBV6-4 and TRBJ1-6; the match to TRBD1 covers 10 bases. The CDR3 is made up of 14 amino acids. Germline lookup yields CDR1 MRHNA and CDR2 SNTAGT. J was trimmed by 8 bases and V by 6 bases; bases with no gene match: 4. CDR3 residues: CASRDRGQDSPLHF. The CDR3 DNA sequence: TGTGCCAGCAGAGACAGGGGGCAGGATTCACCCCTCCACTTT.

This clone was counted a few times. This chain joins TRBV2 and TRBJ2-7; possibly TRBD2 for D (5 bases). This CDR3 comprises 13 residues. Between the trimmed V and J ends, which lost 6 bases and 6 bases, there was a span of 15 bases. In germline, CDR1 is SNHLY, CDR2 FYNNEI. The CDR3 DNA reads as TGTGCCAGCAGGCTCCGGCGGGTTAGCGAGCAGTACTTC. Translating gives CASRLRRVSEQYF.

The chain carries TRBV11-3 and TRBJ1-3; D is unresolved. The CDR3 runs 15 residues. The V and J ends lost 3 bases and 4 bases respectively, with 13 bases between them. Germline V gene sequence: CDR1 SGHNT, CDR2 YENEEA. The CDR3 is CASSLGRSGGNTIYF. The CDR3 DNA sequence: TGTGCCAGCAGCTTGGGTCGGTCAGGAGGAAACACCATATATTTT.

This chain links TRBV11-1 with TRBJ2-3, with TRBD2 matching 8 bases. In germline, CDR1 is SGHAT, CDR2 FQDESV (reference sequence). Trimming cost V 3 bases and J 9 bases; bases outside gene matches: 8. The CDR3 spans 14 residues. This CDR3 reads CASSFPSGRGTQYF. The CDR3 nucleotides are TGTGCCAGCAGCTTCCCCAGCGGGAGAGGAACGCAGTATTTT.

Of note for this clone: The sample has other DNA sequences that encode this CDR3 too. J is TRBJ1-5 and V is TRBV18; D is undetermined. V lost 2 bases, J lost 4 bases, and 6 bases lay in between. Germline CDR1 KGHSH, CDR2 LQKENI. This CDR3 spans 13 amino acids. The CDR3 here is CASSPGVNQPQHF. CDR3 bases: TGTGCCAGCTCACCAGGAGTTAATCAGCCCCAGCATTTT.

The CDR3 DNA sequence: TGTGCCAGCAGGAAGAGTATAGCGGGGGATCAGCCCCAGCATTTT. Translated, it gives CASRKSIAGDQPQHF. The chain links TRBV27 to TRBJ1-5; perhaps TRBD1 as D (5 bases). V was trimmed by 6 bases and J by 5 bases, leaving 17 bases between them. CDR3 length: 15 amino acids. Germline CDR1 reads MNHEY; CDR2 reads SMNVEV (reference sequence).

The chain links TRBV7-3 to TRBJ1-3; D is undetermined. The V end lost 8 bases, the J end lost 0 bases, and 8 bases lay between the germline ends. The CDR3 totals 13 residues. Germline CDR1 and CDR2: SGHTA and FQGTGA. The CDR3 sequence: CASSEGSGNTIYF. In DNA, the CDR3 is TGTGCCAGCTCTGAGGGCTCTGGAAACACCATATATTTT.